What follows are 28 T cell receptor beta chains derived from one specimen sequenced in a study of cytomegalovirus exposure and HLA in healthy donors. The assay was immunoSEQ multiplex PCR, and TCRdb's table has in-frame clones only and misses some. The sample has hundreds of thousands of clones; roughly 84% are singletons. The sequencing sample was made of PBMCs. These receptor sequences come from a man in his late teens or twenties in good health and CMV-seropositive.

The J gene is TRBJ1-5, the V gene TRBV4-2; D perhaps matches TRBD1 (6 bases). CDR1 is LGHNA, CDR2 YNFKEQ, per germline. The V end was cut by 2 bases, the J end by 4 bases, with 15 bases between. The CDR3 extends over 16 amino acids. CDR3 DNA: TGTGCCAGCAGCCAAATAACCAACAGGGAGAATCAGCCCCAGCATTTT. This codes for CASSQITNRENQPQHF.

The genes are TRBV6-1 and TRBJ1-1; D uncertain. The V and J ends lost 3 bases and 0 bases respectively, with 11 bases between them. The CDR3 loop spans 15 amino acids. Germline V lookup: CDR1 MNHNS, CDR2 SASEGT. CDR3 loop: CASSEMLSLNTEAFF. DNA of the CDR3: TGTGCCAGCAGTGAGATGCTTTCCCTGAACACTGAAGCTTTCTTT.

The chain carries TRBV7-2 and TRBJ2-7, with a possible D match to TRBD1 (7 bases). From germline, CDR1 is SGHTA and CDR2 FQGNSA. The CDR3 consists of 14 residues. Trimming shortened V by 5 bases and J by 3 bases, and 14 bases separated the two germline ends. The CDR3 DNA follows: TGTGCCAGCAGCGGGGGGACAGTGTACTACGAGCAGTACTTC. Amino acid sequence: CASSGGTVYYEQYF.

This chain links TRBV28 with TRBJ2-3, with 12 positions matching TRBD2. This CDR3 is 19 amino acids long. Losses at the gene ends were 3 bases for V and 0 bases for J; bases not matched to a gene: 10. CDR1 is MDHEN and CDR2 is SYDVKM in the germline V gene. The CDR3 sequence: CASSFGASGRAVSTDTQYF. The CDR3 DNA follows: TGTGCCAGCAGTTTCGGGGCTAGCGGGAGGGCGGTTAGCACAGATACGCAGTATTTT.

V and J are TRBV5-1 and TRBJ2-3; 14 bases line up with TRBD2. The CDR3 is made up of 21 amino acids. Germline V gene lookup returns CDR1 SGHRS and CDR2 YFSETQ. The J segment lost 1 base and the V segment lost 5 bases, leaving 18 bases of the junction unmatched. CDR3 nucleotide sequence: TGCGCCAGCAGAATCGCCGGGACTAGCGGGAGCCTGGAAGGGGGCACAGATACGCAGTATTTT. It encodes CASRIAGTSGSLEGGTDTQYF.

The CDR3 nucleotides are TGTGCCAGCTCACCAACGGTAGTCACTGAGCAGTTCTTC. Translating it yields CASSPTVVTEQFF. V is TRBV18 and J is TRBJ2-1; no clear D. The germline V gene encodes CDR1 KGHSH and CDR2 LQKENI. The V gene lost 2 bases and the J gene lost 9 bases, with 11 bases spanning the gap. This CDR3 has 13 amino acids.

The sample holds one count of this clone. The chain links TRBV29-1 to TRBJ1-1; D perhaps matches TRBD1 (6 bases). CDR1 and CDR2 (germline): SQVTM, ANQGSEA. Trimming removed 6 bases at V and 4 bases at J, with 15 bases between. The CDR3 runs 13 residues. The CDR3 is CSVSTGIGTEAFF. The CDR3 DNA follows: TGCAGCGTATCAACAGGGATTGGCACTGAAGCTTTCTTT.

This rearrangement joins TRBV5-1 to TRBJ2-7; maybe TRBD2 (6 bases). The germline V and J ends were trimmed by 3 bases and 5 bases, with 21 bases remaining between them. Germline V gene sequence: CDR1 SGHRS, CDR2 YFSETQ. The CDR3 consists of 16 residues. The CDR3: CASSSSLAVGENEQYF. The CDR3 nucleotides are TGCGCCAGCAGCTCAAGTTTAGCGGTGGGGGAGAACGAGCAGTACTTC.

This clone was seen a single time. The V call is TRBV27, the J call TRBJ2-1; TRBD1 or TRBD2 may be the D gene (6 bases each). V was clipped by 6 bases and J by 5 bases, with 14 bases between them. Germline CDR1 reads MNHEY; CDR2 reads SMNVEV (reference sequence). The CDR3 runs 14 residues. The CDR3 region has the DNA TGTGCCAGCAGAAAACAGGGACTTCACAATGAGCAGTTCTTC. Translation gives CASRKQGLHNEQFF.

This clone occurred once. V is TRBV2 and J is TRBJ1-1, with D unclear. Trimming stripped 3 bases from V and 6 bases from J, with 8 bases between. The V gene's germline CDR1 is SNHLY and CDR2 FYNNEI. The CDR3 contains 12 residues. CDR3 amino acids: CASSEDKPEAFF. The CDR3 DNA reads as TGTGCCAGCAGTGAGGATAAACCTGAAGCTTTCTTT.

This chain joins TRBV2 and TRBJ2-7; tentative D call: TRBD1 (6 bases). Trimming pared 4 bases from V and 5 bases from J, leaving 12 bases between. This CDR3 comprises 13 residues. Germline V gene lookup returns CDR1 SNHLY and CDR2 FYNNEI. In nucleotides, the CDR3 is TGTGCCAGCAGTGGGGACAAGGGCCACGAGCAGTACTTC. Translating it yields CASSGDKGHEQYF.

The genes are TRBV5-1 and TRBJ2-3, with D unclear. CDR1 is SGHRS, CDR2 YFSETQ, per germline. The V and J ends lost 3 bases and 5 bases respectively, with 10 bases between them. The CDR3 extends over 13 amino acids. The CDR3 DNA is TGCGCCAGCAGCTCAAGTGGAAGAGATACGCAGTATTTT. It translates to CASSSSGRDTQYF.

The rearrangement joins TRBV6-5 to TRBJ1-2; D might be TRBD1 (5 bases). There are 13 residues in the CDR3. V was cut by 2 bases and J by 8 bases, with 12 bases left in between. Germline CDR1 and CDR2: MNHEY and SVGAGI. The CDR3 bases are TGTGCCAGCAGTTACCCCGAAGGGGCGGGCTACACCTTC. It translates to CASSYPEGAGYTF.

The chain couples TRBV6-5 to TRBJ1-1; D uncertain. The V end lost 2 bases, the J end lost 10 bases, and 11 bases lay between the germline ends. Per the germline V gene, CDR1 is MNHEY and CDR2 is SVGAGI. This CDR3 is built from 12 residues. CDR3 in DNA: TGTGCCAGCAGTTACCCGGGTCTGGGAGCTTTCTTT. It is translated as CASSYPGLGAFF.

As DNA, the CDR3 is TGCAGCGTTGAAGGGCAGGGGGGATGGAATGAGCAGTTCTTC. Translated, it gives CSVEGQGGWNEQFF. J is TRBJ2-1 and V is TRBV29-1, with D perhaps matching TRBD1 (7 bases). Deletions cut 1 base from V and 7 bases from J, with 14 bases between. Germline loops: CDR1 SQVTM, CDR2 ANQGSEA. There are 14 residues in the CDR3.

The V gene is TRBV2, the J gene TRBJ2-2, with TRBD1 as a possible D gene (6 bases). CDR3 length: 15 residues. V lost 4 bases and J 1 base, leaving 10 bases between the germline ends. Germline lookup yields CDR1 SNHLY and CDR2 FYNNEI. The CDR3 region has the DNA TGTGCCAGCAGTGCTCAGGGGTTGAACACCGGGGAGCTGTTTTTT. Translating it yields CASSAQGLNTGELFF.

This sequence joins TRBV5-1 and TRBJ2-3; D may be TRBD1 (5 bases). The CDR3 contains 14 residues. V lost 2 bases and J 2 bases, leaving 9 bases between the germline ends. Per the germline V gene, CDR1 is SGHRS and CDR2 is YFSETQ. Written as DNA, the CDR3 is TGCGCCAGCAGCTTAGGCAGGGACACAGATACGCAGTATTTT. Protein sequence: CASSLGRDTDTQYF.

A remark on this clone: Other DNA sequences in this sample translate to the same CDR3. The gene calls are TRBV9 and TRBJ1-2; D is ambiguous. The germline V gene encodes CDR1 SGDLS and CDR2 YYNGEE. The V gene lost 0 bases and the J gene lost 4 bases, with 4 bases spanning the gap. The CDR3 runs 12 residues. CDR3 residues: CASSVDGYGYTF. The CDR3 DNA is TGTGCCAGCAGCGTAGATGGCTATGGCTACACCTTC.

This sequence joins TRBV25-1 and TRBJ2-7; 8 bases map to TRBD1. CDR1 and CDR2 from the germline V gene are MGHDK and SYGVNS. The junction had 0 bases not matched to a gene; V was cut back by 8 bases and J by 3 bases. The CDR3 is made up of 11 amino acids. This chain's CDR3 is CASGQGYEQYF. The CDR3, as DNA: TGTGCCAGCGGACAGGGCTACGAGCAGTACTTC.

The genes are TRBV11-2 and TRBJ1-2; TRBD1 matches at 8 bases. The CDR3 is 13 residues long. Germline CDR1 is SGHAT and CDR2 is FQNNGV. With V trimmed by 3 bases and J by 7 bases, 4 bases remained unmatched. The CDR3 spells CASSFGTGRGYTF. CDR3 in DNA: TGTGCCAGCAGCTTTGGGACAGGACGTGGCTACACCTTC.

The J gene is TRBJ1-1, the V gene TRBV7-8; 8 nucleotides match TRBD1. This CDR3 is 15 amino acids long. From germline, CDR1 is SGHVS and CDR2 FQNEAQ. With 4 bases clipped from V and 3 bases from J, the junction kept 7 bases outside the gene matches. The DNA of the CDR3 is TGTGCCAGCAGCTCGCAGGGGGCGGGGGACACTGAAGCTTTCTTT. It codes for CASSSQGAGDTEAFF. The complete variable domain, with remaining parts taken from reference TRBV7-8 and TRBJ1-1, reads GAGVSQSPRYKVAKRGQDVALRCDPISGHVSLFWYQQALGQGPEFLTYFQNEAQLDKSGLPSDRFFAERPEGSVSTLKIQRTQQEDSAVYLCASSSQGAGDTEAFFGQGTRLTVV.

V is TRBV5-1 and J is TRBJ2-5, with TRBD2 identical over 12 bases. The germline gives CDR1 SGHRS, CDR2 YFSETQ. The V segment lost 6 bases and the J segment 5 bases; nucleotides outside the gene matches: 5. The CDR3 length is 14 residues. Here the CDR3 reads CASKKTSGSETQYF. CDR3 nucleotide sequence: TGCGCCAGCAAGAAGACTAGCGGGAGTGAGACCCAGTACTTC.

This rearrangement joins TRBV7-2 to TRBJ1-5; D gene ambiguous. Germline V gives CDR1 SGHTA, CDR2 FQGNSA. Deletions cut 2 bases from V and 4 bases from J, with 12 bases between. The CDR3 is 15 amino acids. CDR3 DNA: TGTGCCAGCAGCTTATATTCGTCGGGAAATCAGCCCCAGCATTTT. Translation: CASSLYSSGNQPQHF.

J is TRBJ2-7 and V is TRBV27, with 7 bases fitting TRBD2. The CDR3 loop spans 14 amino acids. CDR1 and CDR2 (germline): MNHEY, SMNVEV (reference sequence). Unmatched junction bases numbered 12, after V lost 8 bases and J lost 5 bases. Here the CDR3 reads CASGGEETGNEQYF. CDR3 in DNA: TGTGCCAGCGGGGGGGAGGAGACCGGGAACGAGCAGTACTTC.

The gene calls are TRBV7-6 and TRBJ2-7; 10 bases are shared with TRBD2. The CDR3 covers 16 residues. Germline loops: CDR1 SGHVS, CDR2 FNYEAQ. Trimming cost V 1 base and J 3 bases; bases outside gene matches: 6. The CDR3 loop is CASSLGSASGGYEQYF. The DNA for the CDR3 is TGTGCCAGCAGCTTAGGGTCGGCTAGCGGGGGCTACGAGCAGTACTTC.

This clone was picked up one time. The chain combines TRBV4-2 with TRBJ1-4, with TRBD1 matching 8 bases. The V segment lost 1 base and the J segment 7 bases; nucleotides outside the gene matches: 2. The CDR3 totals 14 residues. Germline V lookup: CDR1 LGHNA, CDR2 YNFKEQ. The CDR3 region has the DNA TGTGCCAGCAGCCAAGTACAGGGGGGTGAAAAACTGTTTTTT. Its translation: CASSQVQGGEKLFF.

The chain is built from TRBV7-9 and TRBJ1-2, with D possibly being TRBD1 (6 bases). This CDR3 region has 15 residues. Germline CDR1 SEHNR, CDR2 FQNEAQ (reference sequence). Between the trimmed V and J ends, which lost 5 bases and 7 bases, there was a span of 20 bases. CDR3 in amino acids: CASSQPGTGISGYTF. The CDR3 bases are TGTGCCAGCAGCCAACCGGGAACAGGGATCAGTGGCTACACCTTC.

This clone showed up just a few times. The CDR3 nucleotides read TGTGCCATCAGCGACAGGGGCAATCAGCCCCAGCATTTT. Amino acid sequence: CAISDRGNQPQHF. The genes are TRBV10-3 and TRBJ1-5, with TRBD1 matching 7 bases. V was clipped by 6 bases and J by 2 bases; unmatched bases: 1. CDR3 length: 13 residues. Germline lookup yields CDR1 ENHRY and CDR2 SYGVKD.